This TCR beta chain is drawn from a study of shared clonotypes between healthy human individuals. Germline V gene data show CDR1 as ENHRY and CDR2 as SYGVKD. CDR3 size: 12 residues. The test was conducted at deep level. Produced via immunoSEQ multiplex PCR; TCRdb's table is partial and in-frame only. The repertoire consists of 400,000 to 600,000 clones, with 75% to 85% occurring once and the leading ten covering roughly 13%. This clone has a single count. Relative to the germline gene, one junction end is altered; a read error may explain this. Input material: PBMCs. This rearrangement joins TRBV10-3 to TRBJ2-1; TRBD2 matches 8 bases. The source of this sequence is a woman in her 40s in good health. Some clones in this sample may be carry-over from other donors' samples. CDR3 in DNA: TGTGCCATCAGTGATGCAGCGGGAGTTCATATCTTC. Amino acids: CAISDAAGVHIF.